The 6 T cell receptor beta chains listed next were all sequenced from one sample in a study of T cells in Graves' hyperthyroidism and ophthalmopathy. TCR beta CDR3 regions were amplified from RNA transcripts. The HTBI primer set drove a first-round RT-PCR of the TCR CDR3. TCRdb called the multiplex PCR reads again in MiXCR, with one record for every CDR3 protein. This sample has approximately 210,000 distinct CDR3 sequences, with roughly 15% found just once. Sequenced sample: blood. These TCRs come from a man over 45 with Graves' hyperthyroidism.

This clonotype was seen repeatedly, ten times or more. The chain links TRBV12-3 or TRBV12-4 to TRBJ2-1; possible D gene TRBD2, 5 bases. The CDR3 runs 16 residues. The germline V and J ends were trimmed by 7 bases and 7 bases, with 23 bases remaining between them. CDR3 nucleotides: TGTGCCAGCACCCCTCGTGAGGCGGTCCCGGGGAATGAGCAGTTCTTC. The encoded protein is CASTPREAVPGNEQFF.

This clonotype was observed many times. The chain combines TRBV7-2 with TRBJ1-5, with no clear D. The CDR3 is 14 amino acids. Trimming shortened V by 3 bases and J by 7 bases, and 13 bases separated the two germline ends. Germline V gene sequence: CDR1 SGHTA, CDR2 FQGNSA. This chain's CDR3 is CASSFRREAQPQHF. The CDR3 nucleotides read TGTGCCAGCAGCTTTCGGAGGGAAGCCCAGCCCCAGCATTTT.

The chain combines TRBV2 with TRBJ2-7; 9 nucleotides line up with TRBD2. V gave up 4 bases and J gave up 9 bases; unmatched junction bases: 7. The CDR3 contains 13 residues. The germline V gene has CDR1 SNHLY and CDR2 FYNNEI. CDR3 region: CASSAGLATGQYF. DNA for the CDR3: TGTGCCAGCAGTGCGGGACTAGCCACCGGGCAGTACTTC.

The V gene is TRBV4-2, the J gene TRBJ2-7; D gene uncertain. Trimming shortened V by 0 bases and J by 2 bases, and 8 bases separated the two germline ends. This CDR3 region has 14 residues. Germline CDR1 reads LGHNA; CDR2 reads YNFKEQ. The CDR3: CASSQDQAPYEQYF. CDR3 in DNA: TGTGCCAGCAGCCAAGATCAAGCTCCCTACGAGCAGTACTTC.

The chain uses TRBV11-2 and TRBJ2-3, with D perhaps being TRBD1 or TRBD2 (6 bases each). The CDR3 covers 17 residues. CDR1 and CDR2 (germline): SGHAT, FQNNGV. Deletions cut 5 bases from V and 4 bases from J, with 22 bases between. The CDR3 nucleotides read TGTGCCAGCAGCCCCGGAGGGGGAGTACTAGGATCAGATACGCAGTATTTT. Translated: CASSPGGGVLGSDTQYF.

This clonotype was found many times. The rearrangement links TRBV5-6 to TRBJ2-1; the D is unclear. V gave up 6 bases and J gave up 5 bases, with 3 bases separating them. Germline CDR1 reads SGHDT; CDR2 reads YYEEEE. This CDR3 spans 10 amino acids. The CDR3 loop reads CASTNNEQFF. CDR3 sequence (DNA): TGTGCCAGCACCAACAATGAGCAGTTCTTC.